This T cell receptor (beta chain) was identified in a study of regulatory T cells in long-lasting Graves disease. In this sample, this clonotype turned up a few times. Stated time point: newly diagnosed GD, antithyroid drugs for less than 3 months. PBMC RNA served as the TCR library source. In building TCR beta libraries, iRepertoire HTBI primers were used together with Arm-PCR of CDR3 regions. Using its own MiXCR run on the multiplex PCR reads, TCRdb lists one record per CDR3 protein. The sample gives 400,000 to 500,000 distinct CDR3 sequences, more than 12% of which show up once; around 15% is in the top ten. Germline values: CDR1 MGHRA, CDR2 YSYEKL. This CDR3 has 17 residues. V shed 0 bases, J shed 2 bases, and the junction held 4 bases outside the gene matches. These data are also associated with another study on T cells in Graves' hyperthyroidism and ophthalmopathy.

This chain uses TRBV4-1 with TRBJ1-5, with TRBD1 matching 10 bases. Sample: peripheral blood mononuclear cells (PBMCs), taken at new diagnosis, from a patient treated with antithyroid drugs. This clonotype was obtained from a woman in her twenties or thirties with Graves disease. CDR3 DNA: TGCGCCAGCAGCCAAGATCAGACAGGGGGCCGCAATCAGCCCCAGCATTTT. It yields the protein CASSQDQTGGRNQPQHF.